The rows below give T cell receptor beta chains drawn from one sample of a study of T cells in Graves' hyperthyroidism and ophthalmopathy. Each CDR3 protein is one row after TCRdb ran MiXCR on the multiplex PCR reads. The sample shows 300,000 to 450,000 distinct CDR3 sequences, 14% of them seen only once. Sequenced sample: blood. Receptors originate from a woman aged 55-69 years with Graves' hyperthyroidism. The CDR3 runs from the conserved cysteine through the conserved F or W.

j_call: TRBJ2-3
v_call: TRBV28
cdr3_aa: CASMGAGLGLAGRRDTQYF

j_call: TRBJ2-1
v_call: TRBV14
cdr3_aa: CASSQERRESYNEQFF

j_call: TRBJ1-4
v_call: TRBV27
cdr3_aa: CASRLLQGANEKLFF

j_call: TRBJ2-2
v_call: TRBV2
cdr3_aa: CASRGFRGNTGELFF

j_call: TRBJ1-4
v_call: TRBV2
cdr3_aa: CASSEAWNEKLFF

j_call: TRBJ2-5
v_call: TRBV5-4
cdr3_aa: CASSFYHDQETQYF

j_call: TRBJ2-7
v_call: TRBV6-2/TRBV6-3
cdr3_aa: CASRTRTGAYEQYF

j_call: TRBJ1-5
v_call: TRBV14
cdr3_aa: CASSQEKDGSNQPQHF

j_call: TRBJ1-5
v_call: TRBV7-9
cdr3_aa: CASSLGEEAQHF

j_call: TRBJ1-2
v_call: TRBV15
cdr3_aa: CATSRVTGANYGYTF

j_call: TRBJ1-2
v_call: TRBV6-5
cdr3_aa: CASSYSRISHGGYTF

j_call: TRBJ2-6
v_call: TRBV19
cdr3_aa: CASSERQRRMTF

j_call: TRBJ1-1
v_call: TRBV18
cdr3_aa: CASSAEAANTEAFF

j_call: TRBJ2-3
v_call: TRBV20-1
cdr3_aa: CSATGRTTDTQYF

j_call: TRBJ2-7
v_call: TRBV19
cdr3_aa: CASSIGGQGSYEQYF

j_call: TRBJ1-5
v_call: TRBV12-3/TRBV12-4
cdr3_aa: CASSFSASNQPQHF

j_call: TRBJ1-1
v_call: TRBV13
cdr3_aa: CASSLAVGVTPGGTEAFF

j_call: TRBJ2-3
v_call: TRBV4-1
cdr3_aa: CASSHLSGKVDTRYF

j_call: TRBJ2-1
v_call: TRBV27
cdr3_aa: CASSLTHYNEQFF

j_call: TRBJ2-7
v_call: TRBV7-9
cdr3_aa: CASSLGQRTTYEQYF

j_call: TRBJ2-3
v_call: TRBV5-1
cdr3_aa: CASSTGTDTQYF

j_call: TRBJ2-1
v_call: TRBV6-1
cdr3_aa: CAITTAASYNEQFF

j_call: TRBJ2-2
v_call: TRBV7-3
cdr3_aa: CASSFAGQPNTGELFF

j_call: TRBJ2-5
v_call: TRBV5-1
cdr3_aa: CASSLFRGEGQETQYF

j_call: TRBJ1-1
v_call: TRBV6-1
cdr3_aa: CASRNRGNTEAFF

j_call: TRBJ2-1
v_call: TRBV25-1
cdr3_aa: CASSSQYEQFF

j_call: TRBJ2-2
v_call: TRBV6-1
cdr3_aa: CASMPMGGELFF

j_call: TRBJ2-2
v_call: TRBV11-1
cdr3_aa: CASSRTSGRPGELFF

j_call: TRBJ1-5
v_call: TRBV27
cdr3_aa: CASSLQGHQPQHF

j_call: TRBJ2-7
v_call: TRBV27
cdr3_aa: CASRFPGQAFHEQYF

j_call: TRBJ2-2
v_call: TRBV29-1
cdr3_aa: CSVDPREGGTGELFF

j_call: TRBJ2-1
v_call: TRBV12-3/TRBV12-4
cdr3_aa: CASTSDWSYNEQFF

j_call: TRBJ2-5
v_call: TRBV28
cdr3_aa: CASSSYRGGTETQYF

j_call: TRBJ1-1
v_call: TRBV2
cdr3_aa: CASSKLTENTEAFF

j_call: TRBJ2-1
v_call: TRBV11-2
cdr3_aa: CASSLSVSGGRPHNEQFF

j_call: TRBJ2-1
v_call: TRBV4-2
cdr3_aa: CASSQESAWSSYNEQFF

j_call: TRBJ1-5
v_call: TRBV12-3/TRBV12-4
cdr3_aa: CASSPGKKSNQPQHF

j_call: TRBJ2-7
v_call: TRBV7-9
cdr3_aa: CASSAPLGTSGNYEQYF

j_call: TRBJ1-1
v_call: TRBV28
cdr3_aa: CATDRQMNTEAFF

j_call: TRBJ2-1
v_call: TRBV24-1
cdr3_aa: CASQGGRKNEQFF

j_call: TRBJ2-7
v_call: TRBV6-1
cdr3_aa: CASSSWTVGSYEQYF

j_call: TRBJ1-3
v_call: TRBV12-3/TRBV12-4
cdr3_aa: CASSFYFSGNTIYF

j_call: TRBJ1-1
v_call: TRBV5-1
cdr3_aa: CASSLQPENTEAFF

j_call: TRBJ1-1
v_call: TRBV10-3
cdr3_aa: CATRDGSTEAFF

j_call: TRBJ2-1
v_call: TRBV29-1
cdr3_aa: CSVEGGSSYNEQFF

j_call: TRBJ1-2
v_call: TRBV20-1
cdr3_aa: CSAKTGRVGYTF